This TCR beta chain comes out of a study of Ad26.COV2.S vaccination and SARS-CoV-2 variants. Findings of the study overall: Analyses of TCR breadth and depth may have underestimated total T cell responses.

Germline assignment: CDR1 SGHRS and CDR2 YFSETQ. Trimming removed 0 bases from V and 2 bases from J; junction bases left unmatched: 1. This CDR3 spans 16 amino acids. As for this clone: As yet, its antigen is unknown.

Treatment indicated: around 19 received Ad26.COV2.S at low or high dose, single or two shots; about 5 received placebo; per-sample allocation not given. All samples were drawn on day 63, counting from the first vaccine or placebo injection. The data were produced by immunoSEQ multiplex PCR, yet TCRdb's version contains in-frame clones alone and is incomplete. The table includes over 250,000 clones, 70% to 90% detected once. Sequences were derived from peripheral blood, sampled in a trial of Ad26.COV2.S vaccine versus placebo. The V and J genes are TRBV5-1 and TRBJ1-6; 8 positions match TRBD1. The source of this sequence is a person between 18 and 65 years old who received the Ad26.COV2.S COVID-19 vaccine or a placebo. The CDR3 is CASSLAGGAYNSPLHF. The DNA of the CDR3 is TGCGCCAGCAGCTTGGCAGGGGGCGCCTATAATTCACCCCTCCACTTT.